These 17 T cell receptor beta chains came from one sample sequenced in a study. The sorted Tregs were CD4+CD25+CD127-/low cells. TCRdb fed the 5' RACE reads into MiXCR, producing one record per CDR3 protein. The table includes 4,000 to 5,000 distinct CDR3 sequences, 65% to 75% detected once. Sequenced input: Tregs sorted from blood. These receptors originate from a female donor with breast cancer.

Judged by abundance, this clonotype is large. V and J are TRBV12-3 or TRBV12-4 and TRBJ2-3; possibly TRBD1 or TRBD2 for D (5 bases each). Trimming took off 4 bases at V and 3 bases at J, with 5 bases between the two ends. There are 12 residues in the CDR3. CDR3 protein: CASSWGTDTQYF. The CDR3 DNA follows: TGTGCCAGCAGTTGGGGGACAGATACGCAGTATTTT.

The J gene is TRBJ2-6, the V gene TRBV12-3 or TRBV12-4, with 13 bases aligning to TRBD2. Unmatched junction bases numbered 7, after V lost 5 bases and J lost 0 bases. The length of the CDR3 is 19 residues. Here the CDR3 DNA reads TGTGCCAGCAGTCCCGGGACTAGCGGGATAGGCTCTGGGGCCAACGTCCTGACTTTC. It yields the protein CASSPGTSGIGSGANVLTF.

To note about this clonotype: The junction differs from germline at one of its ends, possibly a read error. The chain carries TRBV7-7 and TRBJ1-1; the match to TRBD1 covers 9 bases. The CDR3 covers 15 residues. Germline lookup yields CDR1 SSHAT and CDR2 FNYEAQ (reference sequence). The CDR3 region has the DNA TGTGCTAGCAGCTTATACACAGGGGGCATCACTGAAGCTTTCTTT. Translating it yields CASSLYTGGITEAFF.

V and J are TRBV7-3 and TRBJ2-1; 9 bases are shared with TRBD2. Germline loops: CDR1 SGHTA, CDR2 FQGTGA. Losses at the gene ends were 1 base for V and 3 bases for J; bases not matched to a gene: 4. The CDR3 spans 16 residues. The CDR3 spells CASSLIAGVDYNEQFF. The DNA of the CDR3 is TGTGCCAGCAGCTTAATAGCGGGGGTGGACTACAATGAGCAGTTCTTC.

On this clonotype itself: The conserved phenylalanine or tryptophan normally closing the CDR3 is absent here, so this likely arose from a read error. V gene TRBV5-1 combines with J gene TRBJ2-3; no definite D call. The CDR3 extends over 13 amino acids. With 0 bases removed from V and 7 bases from J, the gap between germline ends came to 9 bases. Germline V gene data show CDR1 as SGHRS and CDR2 as YFSETQ. The CDR3 reads CASSLAHENTQYY. The CDR3 DNA reads TGCGCCAGCAGCTTGGCCCATGAGAATACGCAGTATTAT.

This clonotype was detected only a few times. This rearrangement joins TRBV6-5 to TRBJ1-5; D is ambiguous. Germline-derived CDR1 and CDR2 are MNHEY and SVGAGI. The CDR3 sequence is 13 residues long. V dropped 0 bases and J dropped 3 bases, with 3 bases sitting between them. CDR3 sequence: CASSYSFNQPQHF. DNA of the CDR3: TGTGCCAGCAGTTACTCATTCAATCAGCCCCAGCATTTT.

The chain joins TRBV12-3 or TRBV12-4 to TRBJ2-1; D may be TRBD1 (6 bases). This CDR3 comprises 14 residues. Trimming removed 3 bases at V and 9 bases at J, with 15 bases between. The chain's CDR3 is CASSFSLGGIEQFF. CDR3 nucleotides: TGTGCCAGCAGTTTTAGTCTAGGGGGTATTGAGCAGTTCTTC.

The rearrangement joins TRBV3-1 to TRBJ2-7; possible D gene TRBD1, 6 bases. Trimming took 5 bases from V and 2 from J, leaving 16 bases between them. Germline V gene data show CDR1 as LGHDT and CDR2 as YNNKEL (reference sequence). CDR3 length: 15 amino acids. The CDR3 sequence: CASSDGQLGAYEQYF. CDR3 nucleotide sequence: TGTGCCAGCAGCGACGGACAGTTAGGGGCCTACGAGCAGTACTTC.

This CDR3 reads CASSVGGSGREYEQYF. CDR3 sequence (DNA): TGTGCCAGCAGCGTAGGTGGGTCAGGCCGGGAGTACGAGCAGTACTTC. The chain is built from TRBV9 and TRBJ2-7; tentatively, D is TRBD2 (6 bases). In germline, CDR1 is SGDLS, CDR2 YYNGEE. Trimming took 0 bases from V and 4 from J, leaving 17 bases between them. The CDR3 is 16 amino acids.

The chain links TRBV5-1 to TRBJ1-1; 10 positions agree with TRBD1. With V trimmed by 4 bases and J by 0 bases, 3 bases remained unmatched. Germline V gives CDR1 SGHRS, CDR2 YFSETQ. The CDR3 has 15 residues. In DNA, the CDR3 is TGCGCCAGCAGCACGGGACAGGGGTTGAACACTGAAGCTTTCTTT. Its translation is CASSTGQGLNTEAFF. Using reference TRBV5-1 and TRBJ1-1 for the parts outside the CDR3, the full variable domain is KAGVTQTPRYLIKTRGQQVTLSCSPISGHRSVSWYQQTPGQGLQFLFEYFSETQRNKGNFPGRFSGRQFSNSRSEMNVSTLELGDSALYLCASSTGQGLNTEAFFGQGTRLTVV.

V usage is TRBV29-1 and J usage is TRBJ1-1; D possibly corresponds to TRBD1 (6 bases). Germline V gene lookup returns CDR1 SQVTM and CDR2 ANQGSEA. The CDR3 is 14 amino acids. V lost 0 bases to trimming and J lost 3 bases, with 11 bases between them. The CDR3 DNA follows: TGCAGCGTTGAAGATAACAGGGTGGACACTGAAGCTTTCTTT. Protein: CSVEDNRVDTEAFF.

The V call is TRBV6-5, the J call TRBJ2-5; D remains unclear. Germline CDR1 reads MNHEY; CDR2 reads SVGAGI. The CDR3 length is 15 residues. The V end was cut by 9 bases, the J end by 5 bases, with 22 bases between. The CDR3 coding sequence is TGTGCCAGTCAAGGGCAGTTAGGGTCGGCGGAGACCCAGTACTTC. Translating gives CASQGQLGSAETQYF.

This clonotype was picked up one time. V usage is TRBV12-3 or TRBV12-4 and J usage is TRBJ1-6; D may be TRBD1 (6 bases). There are 12 residues in the CDR3. The germline V and J ends were trimmed by 7 bases and 8 bases, with 9 bases remaining between them. CDR3 bases: TGTGCCAGCAAGAGGGGGGATTCACCCCTCCACTTT. Translated, it gives CASKRGDSPLHF.

The gene calls are TRBV12-3 or TRBV12-4 and TRBJ1-2; no definite D call. The CDR3 covers 16 residues. V lost 5 bases, J lost 0 bases, and 16 bases lay in between. The CDR3 loop reads CASSDFSGLANYGYTF. CDR3 nucleotide sequence: TGTGCCAGCAGTGACTTCTCGGGCCTAGCTAACTATGGCTACACCTTC.

This clonotype was seen a handful of times. The chain combines TRBV20-1 with TRBJ2-7; D unresolved. Germline V gives CDR1 DFQATT, CDR2 SNEGSKA (reference sequence). The CDR3 covers 13 residues. The V gene lost 2 bases and the J gene lost 4 bases, with 12 bases spanning the gap. CDR3 sequence reads: CSARQVVVYEQYF. Written as DNA, the CDR3 is TGCAGTGCTAGACAGGTGGTAGTTTACGAGCAGTACTTC.

The V call is TRBV5-1, the J call TRBJ2-5, with D hard to call. The germline CDR1 and CDR2 sequences are SGHRS and YFSETQ. V was shortened by 0 bases and J by 1 base, with 7 bases between the two germline ends. The CDR3 loop spans 14 amino acids. The CDR3 reads CASSLAFGQETQYF. CDR3 nucleotides: TGCGCCAGCAGCTTGGCTTTCGGCCAAGAGACCCAGTACTTC.

V gene TRBV7-9 combines with J gene TRBJ2-1, with D possibly being TRBD1 or TRBD2 (6 bases each). Germline V gives CDR1 SEHNR, CDR2 FQNEAQ (reference sequence). The CDR3 consists of 16 residues. V was pared by 4 bases and J by 8 bases, with 21 bases between. This CDR3 is CASSSTRGPPQDEQFF. The CDR3 bases are TGTGCCAGCAGCTCAACCCGGGGGCCGCCCCAGGATGAGCAGTTCTTC.